Listed here are 10 T cell receptor beta chains from one sample, sequenced in a study of monozygotic twins with inflammatory bowel disease. TCRdb reprocessed the 5' RACE reads and reports one entry per CDR3 protein, with no DNA. This sample's clone table lists 200,000 to 250,000 distinct CDR3 sequences. The sequenced sample was blood. The receptors shown here come from a human donor with ulcerative colitis or Crohn's disease, or a healthy co-twin of an affected twin (not recorded which).

CDR3 amino acids: CATGHDSNQPQHF. This chain uses TRBV27 with TRBJ1-5. CDR1 is MNHEY and CDR2 is SMNVEV in the germline V gene (reference sequence). This CDR3 is built from 13 residues.

This chain joins TRBV18 and TRBJ2-5; TCRdb designates TRBD1, a call that cannot be tested without DNA. Germline values: CDR1 KGHSH, CDR2 LQKENI. The CDR3 is 16 residues long. The CDR3 is CASSPPGTRFGETQYF.

The CDR3 reads CSARLRAASGGTYNEQFF. V gene TRBV20-1 combines with J gene TRBJ2-1; the D call from TCRdb, TRBD2, cannot be confirmed without DNA. CDR1 and CDR2 from the germline V gene are DFQATT and SNEGSKA (reference sequence). The CDR3 runs to 18 residues.

The genes are TRBV12-3 or TRBV12-4 and TRBJ2-3; the TCRdb call, TRBD1, lacks DNA for checking. CDR3 length: 12 amino acids. The CDR3 is CASSLRRGTQYF.

The chain uses TRBV10-3 and TRBJ1-1; TCRdb names TRBD1, which stays unverified in the absence of DNA. Germline V gene lookup returns CDR1 ENHRY and CDR2 SYGVKD. The CDR3 contains 12 residues. The CDR3 region is CATGEGYTEAFF.

The chain has TRBV12-3 or TRBV12-4 and TRBJ1-3; TCRdb designates TRBD1, a call that cannot be tested without DNA. There are 15 residues in the CDR3. The CDR3 is CASNPSTGAGNTIYF.

The V and J genes are TRBV7-2 and TRBJ1-1; the TCRdb D gene call, TRBD1, has no DNA to confirm it. The CDR3 length is 12 residues. Germline values: CDR1 SGHTA, CDR2 FQGNSA. The CDR3 here is CASSPQTGEAFF.

The CDR3 loop reads CASSLVWGHTVPSTDTQYF. This chain uses TRBV7-8 with TRBJ2-3; the D call of TRBD1 rests on TCRdb alone, since no DNA is present to check it. The CDR3 contains 19 residues. Germline lookup yields CDR1 SGHVS and CDR2 FQNEAQ.

This rearrangement joins TRBV6-5 to TRBJ1-1; TCRdb picks TRBD1, but there is no DNA to check that call. The CDR3 length is 14 residues. The germline V gene has CDR1 MNHEY and CDR2 SVGAGI. CDR3 sequence reads: CASSYRTGHTEAFF.

V usage is TRBV20-1 and J usage is TRBJ1-2. CDR1 DFQATT and CDR2 SNEGSKA come from the germline V gene (reference sequence). The CDR3 has 16 amino acids. CDR3 loop: CSASYPAGLASGGYTF.